Listed below are T cell receptor beta chains from one sample, sequenced in a study of shared clonotypes between healthy human individuals. Generated by immunoSEQ multiplex PCR, the TCRdb table keeps only in-frame clones and is missing some. The table records roughly 2.2 million clones, 85% to 95% of them present only once. What was sequenced was naive CD4+ T cells from PBMCs. These receptor sequences come from a young man in good health. Some clones in this sample may be carry-over from other donors' samples. Both conserved end residues are part of each CDR3. The order of the fields is D gene, J gene, clone size, V gene, CDR3 DNA, CDR3 protein. A D gene is named only where the DNA matches it firmly. The size of a clone is reported for some rows only, either as once, few or many, or as a class for expanded clones.

D gene: .
J gene: TRBJ2-7
clone size: .
V gene: TRBV7-2
CDR3 DNA: TGTGCCAGCAGCTCGTCAGTCTCCTACGAGCAGTACTTC
CDR3 protein: CASSSSVSYEQYF

D gene: .
J gene: TRBJ2-2
clone size: .
V gene: TRBV5-4
CDR3 DNA: TGTGCCAGCAGCTTTCACCCGAGGGGCACCGGGGAGCTGTTTTTT
CDR3 protein: CASSFHPRGTGELFF

D gene: TRBD2
J gene: TRBJ2-4
clone size: once
V gene: TRBV20-1
CDR3 DNA: TGCAGGTGCGGGAGAGGTAACATTCAGTACTTC
CDR3 protein: CRCGRGNIQYF

D gene: .
J gene: TRBJ1-2
clone size: .
V gene: TRBV25-1
CDR3 DNA: TGTGCCAGCAGCCCCGAAGGGGTCGGCTATGGCTACACCTTC
CDR3 protein: CASSPEGVGYGYTF

D gene: TRBD2
J gene: TRBJ2-1
clone size: .
V gene: TRBV5-4
CDR3 DNA: TGTGCCAGCAGCTTGGTAGCGGGAGGCTCTCGTAATGAGCAGTTCTTC
CDR3 protein: CASSLVAGGSRNEQFF

D gene: TRBD1
J gene: TRBJ1-2
clone size: .
V gene: TRBV5-4
CDR3 DNA: TGTGCCAGCAGTCTGGACAGGGTGCCCTATGGCTACACCTTC
CDR3 protein: CASSLDRVPYGYTF

D gene: .
J gene: TRBJ1-2
clone size: .
V gene: TRBV28
CDR3 DNA: TGTGCCAGCAGTTTTTTAGACTATGGCTACACCTTC
CDR3 protein: CASSFLDYGYTF

D gene: .
J gene: TRBJ2-1
clone size: .
V gene: TRBV11-2
CDR3 DNA: TGTGCCAGCAGCCCTGGGGGGTTCTACAATGAGCAGTTCTTC
CDR3 protein: CASSPGGFYNEQFF

D gene: .
J gene: TRBJ2-1
clone size: .
V gene: TRBV2
CDR3 DNA: TGTGCCATCTCGACGGTGGTCGAGCAGTTCTTC
CDR3 protein: CAISTVVEQFF

D gene: .
J gene: TRBJ1-1
clone size: few
V gene: TRBV10-3
CDR3 DNA: TGTGCCATCAGTCGAGGGGGACAACTGAACACTGAAGCTTTCTTT
CDR3 protein: CAISRGGQLNTEAFF

D gene: TRBD1
J gene: TRBJ1-4
clone size: once
V gene: TRBV7-6
CDR3 DNA: TGTGCCAGCAGCCCTCGTCCCGGGACAGGGCGCACTAATGAAAAACTGTTTTTT
CDR3 protein: CASSPRPGTGRTNEKLFF

D gene: .
J gene: TRBJ2-5
clone size: once
V gene: TRBV6-5
CDR3 DNA: TGTGCCAGCAGTTACTTCCTTCAAGAGACCCAGTACTTC
CDR3 protein: CASSYFLQETQYF

D gene: .
J gene: TRBJ1-1
clone size: once
V gene: TRBV15
CDR3 DNA: TGTGCCACCAGTAGGGGCACTGAAGCTTTCTTT
CDR3 protein: CATSRGTEAFF

D gene: TRBD1
J gene: TRBJ1-1
clone size: once
V gene: TRBV15
CDR3 DNA: TGTGCCACCAGCAGAGATGGTCAGGGGGTGGTCACTGAAGCTTTCTTT
CDR3 protein: CATSRDGQGVVTEAFF

D gene: .
J gene: TRBJ2-5
clone size: .
V gene: TRBV18
CDR3 DNA: TGTGCCAGCTCACCGGTCCAAGAGACCCAGTACTTC
CDR3 protein: CASSPVQETQYF

D gene: .
J gene: TRBJ2-1
clone size: .
V gene: TRBV6-1
CDR3 DNA: TGTGCCAGCAGCCTACCGAATGAGCAGTTCTTC
CDR3 protein: CASSLPNEQFF

D gene: TRBD1
J gene: TRBJ2-1
clone size: .
V gene: TRBV9
CDR3 DNA: TGTGCCAGCAGCGAGACAGGGGCTTTGAGGTACAATGAGCAGTTCTTC
CDR3 protein: CASSETGALRYNEQFF

D gene: .
J gene: TRBJ1-5
clone size: .
V gene: TRBV25-1
CDR3 DNA: TGTGCCAGCAGTACTCGGGGGGCCGGAGGGCCCCAGCATTTT
CDR3 protein: CASSTRGAGGPQHF

D gene: .
J gene: TRBJ2-1
clone size: .
V gene: TRBV5-1
CDR3 DNA: TGCGCCAGCAGCTTCCCCGACGGGGGCTCCTACAATGAGCAGTTCTTC
CDR3 protein: CASSFPDGGSYNEQFF

D gene: TRBD2
J gene: TRBJ2-1
clone size: .
V gene: TRBV9
CDR3 DNA: TGTGCCAGCACTCCACTAGCGGGTTACAATGAGCAGTTCTTC
CDR3 protein: CASTPLAGYNEQFF

D gene: .
J gene: TRBJ2-3
clone size: .
V gene: TRBV7-3
CDR3 DNA: TGTGCCAGCGCCTTAAGGGGGGGCGGATTATCTAGCACAGATACGCAGTATTTT
CDR3 protein: CASALRGGGLSSTDTQYF

D gene: TRBD1
J gene: TRBJ1-4
clone size: .
V gene: TRBV28
CDR3 DNA: TGTGCCAGCAGTCTTACGCGGGGGGGGACAGGGGATGAAAAACTGTTTTTT
CDR3 protein: CASSLTRGGTGDEKLFF

D gene: .
J gene: TRBJ2-7
clone size: .
V gene: TRBV5-1
CDR3 DNA: TGCGCCAGCAGCTCCCTCCTTAGCGGCTCCTACGAGCAGTACTTC
CDR3 protein: CASSSLLSGSYEQYF

D gene: TRBD2
J gene: TRBJ2-1
clone size: once
V gene: TRBV5-1
CDR3 DNA: TGCGCCAGCAGCCCCTGGACTAGCGGGAGCAATGAGCAGTTCTTC
CDR3 protein: CASSPWTSGSNEQFF

D gene: TRBD2
J gene: TRBJ2-3
clone size: .
V gene: TRBV29-1
CDR3 DNA: TGCAGCGTTGGGGCTAGCGGGAGAGATACGCAGTATTTT
CDR3 protein: CSVGASGRDTQYF

D gene: TRBD2
J gene: TRBJ2-7
clone size: .
V gene: TRBV4-2
CDR3 DNA: TGTGCCAGCAGCCCCGGGACTAGCGGGAGGTACGAGCAGTACTTC
CDR3 protein: CASSPGTSGRYEQYF

D gene: .
J gene: TRBJ1-6
clone size: .
V gene: TRBV7-9
CDR3 DNA: TGTGCCAGCAGCTCTAATTCACCCCTCCACTTT
CDR3 protein: CASSSNSPLHF

D gene: .
J gene: TRBJ2-5
clone size: once
V gene: TRBV5-4
CDR3 DNA: TGTGCCAGCAGCTCCCCGGCCGGACAAGAGACCCAGTACTTC
CDR3 protein: CASSSPAGQETQYF

D gene: .
J gene: TRBJ2-2
clone size: .
V gene: TRBV18
CDR3 DNA: TGTGCCAGCTCACCACTTATGACGGTCGGGGGCACCGGGGAGCTGTTTTTT
CDR3 protein: CASSPLMTVGGTGELFF

D gene: .
J gene: TRBJ2-1
clone size: .
V gene: TRBV7-3
CDR3 DNA: TGTGCCAGCAGCCCCGGGCTCGGGGCCCACTACAATGAGCAGTTCTTC
CDR3 protein: CASSPGLGAHYNEQFF

D gene: TRBD1
J gene: TRBJ1-2
clone size: .
V gene: TRBV12-5
CDR3 DNA: TGTGCTAGTGGCAAGACGAGGGGGACAGGGGTTTCTGGCTACACCTTC
CDR3 protein: CASGKTRGTGVSGYTF

D gene: TRBD2
J gene: TRBJ2-3
clone size: .
V gene: TRBV7-9
CDR3 DNA: TGTGCCAGCAGCTTATCAGATAGCGGGAGGACACCCGGAGATACGCAGTATTTT
CDR3 protein: CASSLSDSGRTPGDTQYF

D gene: TRBD1
J gene: TRBJ2-7
clone size: .
V gene: TRBV6-6
CDR3 DNA: TGTGCCAGCAGTTATCGGCGGCAGGGGGAGTTATACGAGCAGTACTTC
CDR3 protein: CASSYRRQGELYEQYF

D gene: .
J gene: TRBJ1-6
clone size: .
V gene: TRBV4-1
CDR3 DNA: TGCGCCAGCAAAGGGGTCGGCAATAATTCACCCCTCCACTTT
CDR3 protein: CASKGVGNNSPLHF

D gene: .
J gene: TRBJ2-3
clone size: .
V gene: TRBV7-3
CDR3 DNA: TGTGCCAGCAGCTTAATCGGGACCCGGACTTCTAGCACAGATACGCAGTATTTT
CDR3 protein: CASSLIGTRTSSTDTQYF

D gene: .
J gene: TRBJ1-2
clone size: .
V gene: TRBV30
CDR3 DNA: TGTGCCTGCCGACCCCTGGGGAGCTATGGCTACACCTTC
CDR3 protein: CACRPLGSYGYTF

D gene: TRBD1
J gene: TRBJ1-5
clone size: .
V gene: TRBV5-1
CDR3 DNA: TGCGCCAGCAGCTTAGGGACAGGGGTCGGGCAGCCCCAGCATTTT
CDR3 protein: CASSLGTGVGQPQHF

D gene: .
J gene: TRBJ2-7
clone size: .
V gene: TRBV7-9
CDR3 DNA: TGTGCCAGCAGCTTCGGTCCATCCTACGAGCAGTACTTC
CDR3 protein: CASSFGPSYEQYF

D gene: .
J gene: TRBJ1-3
clone size: once
V gene: TRBV19
CDR3 DNA: TGTGCCAGCGGGGGGAACAGGGAGGCATTTGGAAACACCATATATTTT
CDR3 protein: CASGGNREAFGNTIYF

D gene: TRBD2
J gene: TRBJ2-3
clone size: .
V gene: TRBV4-3
CDR3 DNA: TGCGCCAGCAGCCTAGGACTAGCGGGACGGACAGATACGCAGTATTTT
CDR3 protein: CASSLGLAGRTDTQYF

D gene: .
J gene: TRBJ1-1
clone size: .
V gene: TRBV14
CDR3 DNA: TGTGCCAGCAGCCGTCAGGGGTACACTGAAGCTTTCTTT
CDR3 protein: CASSRQGYTEAFF

D gene: .
J gene: TRBJ1-2
clone size: .
V gene: TRBV18
CDR3 DNA: TGTGCCAGCTCACCACAAGGGGGTGGCTACACCTTC
CDR3 protein: CASSPQGGGYTF

D gene: .
J gene: TRBJ1-1
clone size: few
V gene: TRBV28
CDR3 DNA: TGTGCCAGCAGTTTACTGATAGAGAGGACTTTCTTT
CDR3 protein: CASSLLIERTFF

D gene: .
J gene: TRBJ1-6
clone size: .
V gene: TRBV30
CDR3 DNA: TGTGCCTGGATCAGGGGAGTGAATTCACCCCTCCACTTT
CDR3 protein: CAWIRGVNSPLHF

D gene: .
J gene: TRBJ1-5
clone size: .
V gene: TRBV19
CDR3 DNA: TGTGCCAGTAGTATTGTCGGGGATTATAGCAATCAGCCCCAGCATTTT
CDR3 protein: CASSIVGDYSNQPQHF

D gene: TRBD2
J gene: TRBJ2-7
clone size: .
V gene: TRBV11-2
CDR3 DNA: TGTGCCAGCAGCTTAGGACTAGCAGGTTACGAGCAGTACTTC
CDR3 protein: CASSLGLAGYEQYF

D gene: TRBD2
J gene: TRBJ2-3
clone size: .
V gene: TRBV13
CDR3 DNA: TGTGCCAGCAGCGGGGGGACTAGCGGGAGTTTGGATACGCAGTATTTT
CDR3 protein: CASSGGTSGSLDTQYF

D gene: TRBD2
J gene: TRBJ2-3
clone size: .
V gene: TRBV2
CDR3 DNA: TGTGCCAGCAACGGACTAGCGGGGGCCCCAGATACGCAGTATTTT
CDR3 protein: CASNGLAGAPDTQYF

D gene: TRBD2
J gene: TRBJ2-3
clone size: .
V gene: TRBV28
CDR3 DNA: TGTGCCAGCAGGTCACTAGCGGGGGGCACAGATACGCAGTATTTT
CDR3 protein: CASRSLAGGTDTQYF

D gene: TRBD2
J gene: TRBJ2-5
clone size: once
V gene: TRBV5-4
CDR3 DNA: TGTGCCAGCAGCTCAAAGCGGGGACAAGAGACCCAGTACTTC
CDR3 protein: CASSSKRGQETQYF

D gene: .
J gene: TRBJ1-1
clone size: .
V gene: TRBV13
CDR3 DNA: TGTGCCAGCAGCTCTTTTCCACTCTGGAGGAACACTGAAGCTTTCTTT
CDR3 protein: CASSSFPLWRNTEAFF

D gene: TRBD2
J gene: TRBJ2-5
clone size: .
V gene: TRBV5-4
CDR3 DNA: TGTGCCAGCAGCACTCGGACTAGCGGGGAAGAGACCCAGTACTTC
CDR3 protein: CASSTRTSGEETQYF

D gene: .
J gene: TRBJ2-1
clone size: .
V gene: TRBV29-1
CDR3 DNA: TGCAGCGTTGTTGGTAGCCTCTACTCCTACAATGAGCAGTTCTTC
CDR3 protein: CSVVGSLYSYNEQFF